This TCR beta chain was captured by sequencing in a study of PD-L1 blockade in urothelial cancer. Overall study context: Each participant's history included 0 to 3 prior chemotherapy regimens. Overall study findings and caveats: Patients who had durable benefit saw their tumor-associated blood clones expand more at 3 weeks.

From germline, CDR1 is SGHTA and CDR2 FQGTGA. There are 17 residues in the CDR3. V dropped 5 bases and J dropped 1 base, with 15 bases sitting between them. Time point: pretreatment peripheral blood. Patients each gave 1 to 8 samples, pretreatment and on-treatment. The table came from immunoSEQ multiplex PCR; TCRdb's copy has only in-frame clones and leaves some out. Among 70,000 to 95,000 clones listed, around 90% were seen once. Notes on this clone: Its antigen is not known.

The chain is built from TRBV7-3 and TRBJ2-6; unclear D gene. This specimen was PBMCs, taken around atezolizumab (anti-PD-L1) treatment. This clonotype was obtained from a woman at least 80 years old with urothelial cancer. Written as DNA, the CDR3 is TGTGCCAGCAGCGCCCAGGTCCTAACTTCTGGGGCCAACGTCCTGACTTTC. Encoded protein: CASSAQVLTSGANVLTF.